This is a list of T cell receptor beta chains from one sample in a study of T cell responses to AZD1222 COVID-19 vaccine. Generated by immunoSEQ multiplex PCR, the TCRdb table keeps only in-frame clones and is missing some. The sample lists fewer than 250,000 clones; about 92% were seen once. The specimen was peripheral blood, collected on day 0 of AZD1222 vaccination. The receptor source for this set is an adult in good health. CDR3s include the opening cysteine and the closing phenylalanine or tryptophan. D genes are given only for firm matches. Size is omitted from some rows. Given values are once, few, many or a class for expanded clones.

>NA|NA|TRBV7-9|TRBJ1-1
TGTGCCAGCAGCTTAGGACAGACCAACACTGAAGCTTTCTTT
CASSLGQTNTEAFF
>NA|NA|TRBV6-2/TRBV6-3|TRBJ2-5
TGTGCCAGCAGCCAGAGCATTTCGCGGGGTATAGAAGAGACCCAGTACTTC
CASSQSISRGIEETQYF
>NA|once|TRBV12-3/TRBV12-4|TRBJ1-5
TGTGCCAGCAGTTCGAGGGGGAATCAGCCCCAGCATTTT
CASSSRGNQPQHF
>NA|NA|TRBV4-3|TRBJ1-4
TGCGCCAGCAGCCAAGACGTCCAGGCCCCAAATGAAAAACTGTTTTTT
CASSQDVQAPNEKLFF
>NA|NA|TRBV30|TRBJ1-1
TGTGCCTGGAGTGTAAGCACTGAAGCTTTCTTT
CAWSVSTEAFF
>NA|NA|TRBV12-3/TRBV12-4|TRBJ2-7
TGTGCCAGCAGTATCGGGACAAACTACGAGCAGTACTTC
CASSIGTNYEQYF
>TRBD2|NA|TRBV7-3|TRBJ2-2
TGTGCCAGCAGCTTAGATGGGACTAGCGGTACCGGGGAGCTGTTTTTT
CASSLDGTSGTGELFF
>TRBD2|NA|TRBV5-5|TRBJ2-2
TGTGCCAGCAGCTCTGCACTAGCGGGGGGCACCGGGGAGCTGTTTTTT
CASSSALAGGTGELFF
>NA|NA|TRBV4-3|TRBJ1-6
TGCGCCAGCAGCCAAGGCCGTGGAGGGTGGAATTCACCCCTCCACTTT
CASSQGRGGWNSPLHF
>NA|NA|TRBV2|TRBJ1-2
TGTGCCAGCAGTTCCGGGATAGACTATGGCTACACCTTC
CASSSGIDYGYTF
>NA|NA|TRBV2|TRBJ2-1
TGTGCCAGCAGTGTAGGCCCCCCAAGGAATGAGCAGTTCTTC
CASSVGPPRNEQFF
>NA|NA|TRBV27|TRBJ2-1
TGTGCCAGCTCCGGTGGCGAGAGCTCCTACAATGAGCAGTTCTTC
CASSGGESSYNEQFF
>TRBD2|NA|TRBV5-6|TRBJ2-3
TGTGCCAGCAGCTTGATGAGCGGGGGGGCTTCAGATACGCAGTATTTT
CASSLMSGGASDTQYF
>NA|NA|TRBV7-9|TRBJ1-1
TGTGCCAGCAGCTTAACAGGCCCTGAAGCTTTCTTT
CASSLTGPEAFF
>NA|NA|TRBV7-9|TRBJ1-2
TGTGCCAGCAGCTACACAGTGTACTATGGCTACACCTTC
CASSYTVYYGYTF
>TRBD1|NA|TRBV18|TRBJ1-1
TGTGCCAGCTCACCTAGGACAGGGACGCACACTGAAGCTTTCTTT
CASSPRTGTHTEAFF
>NA|NA|TRBV13|TRBJ2-7
TGTGCCAGCAGTCCTCTATGGCGGGGGCTCTCCTACGAGCAGTACTTC
CASSPLWRGLSYEQYF
>NA|NA|TRBV27|TRBJ1-3
TGTGCCAGCAGTTTTTCGGGGTCCGGAAACACCATATATTTT
CASSFSGSGNTIYF
>NA|NA|TRBV30|TRBJ1-1
TGTGCCTCCCACCTTTTGGGGATGAACACTGAAGCTTTCTTT
CASHLLGMNTEAFF
>NA|NA|TRBV27|TRBJ2-3
TGTGCCAGCAGTTTAGGGTTGTTTACAGATACGCAGTATTTT
CASSLGLFTDTQYF
>NA|NA|TRBV18|TRBJ2-2
TGTGCCAGCTCACCCAACACCGGGGAGCTGTTTTTT
CASSPNTGELFF
>TRBD1|NA|TRBV15|TRBJ2-7
TGTGCCACCAGCAGAGGAGGGACAGAATTTTACGAGCAGTACTTC
CATSRGGTEFYEQYF
>TRBD2|NA|TRBV28|TRBJ2-7
TGTGCCAGCAGTTTATCTCCTAGCGGGGAATACGAGCAGTACTTC
CASSLSPSGEYEQYF
>TRBD1|once|TRBV6-5|TRBJ1-2
TGTGCCAGCAGCCAGACAGGGCCCGGCTATGGCTACACCTTC
CASSQTGPGYGYTF
>TRBD2|NA|TRBV6-4|TRBJ2-3
TGTGCCAGCAGTGACCAGCGGGGGGGAGTAGATACGCAGTATTTT
CASSDQRGGVDTQYF
>TRBD1|NA|TRBV15|TRBJ1-6
TGTGCCACCAGCAGGAGCAGGGGGAGCTCCTATAATTCACCCCTCCACTTT
CATSRSRGSSYNSPLHF
>NA|once|TRBV27|TRBJ1-6
TGTGCCAGCAGTGCCGGGTTGTCGAGAGATTCACCCCTCCACTTT
CASSAGLSRDSPLHF
>TRBD1|NA|TRBV24-1|TRBJ1-1
TGTGCCACCAGAAAACAGGGGGGAACTGAAGCTTTCTTT
CATRKQGGTEAFF
>NA|once|TRBV25-1|TRBJ1-4
TGTGCCAGCAGTGATGCTAAGGCGGGGGCTAATGAAAAACTGTTTTTT
CASSDAKAGANEKLFF
>NA|NA|TRBV9|TRBJ2-5
TGTGCCAGCAGCGTAGGGCCGACCCTAAGGTCGGAGACCCAGTACTTC
CASSVGPTLRSETQYF
>NA|NA|TRBV7-2|TRBJ2-7
TGTGCCAGCAGCTTAGAGGGGTCTGCCTACGAGCAGTACTTC
CASSLEGSAYEQYF
>NA|NA|TRBV3-1/TRBV3-2|TRBJ1-1
TGTGCCAGCAGCCAAGGGTTGGGAGTTGAAGCTTTCTTT
CASSQGLGVEAFF
>NA|NA|TRBV2|TRBJ2-7
TGTGCCAGCAGACATTGGACTAACCTCTACGAGCAGTACTTC
CASRHWTNLYEQYF
>NA|NA|TRBV15|TRBJ2-7
TGTGCCACCAGCAGAAACAGGGCCGGGGGCGAGCAGTACTTC
CATSRNRAGGEQYF
>NA|NA|TRBV10-2|TRBJ1-2
TGCGCCAGCAGTGATGGGGGGAGCTATGGCTACACCTTC
CASSDGGSYGYTF
>NA|NA|TRBV9|TRBJ2-3
TGTGCCAGCAGCGTAGGGGGCCCAACGGGCGCCACAGATACGCAGTATTTT
CASSVGGPTGATDTQYF
>NA|few|TRBV12-3/TRBV12-4|TRBJ1-2
TGTGCCAGCAGTTCGTCTCGGAACTATGGCTACACCTTC
CASSSSRNYGYTF
>TRBD1|few|TRBV28|TRBJ1-6
TGTGCCAGCAGTTTCCCGCGGACAGGGAATTCACCCCTCCACTTT
CASSFPRTGNSPLHF
>TRBD1|NA|TRBV5-4|TRBJ1-3
TGTGCCAGCAGCTTGGCCCTCGGAAATCGGGGGACAGGGGGCGGGAACACCATATATTTT
CASSLALGNRGTGGGNTIYF
>NA|few|TRBV7-2|TRBJ1-5
TGTGCCAGCAGCGCCAGGACACAGGATCAGCCCCAGCATTTT
CASSARTQDQPQHF
>TRBD2|NA|TRBV3-1/TRBV3-2|TRBJ2-3
TGTGCCAGCAGCCAAGGACTAGCGGGGGTCACAGATACGCAGTATTTT
CASSQGLAGVTDTQYF
>TRBD1|NA|TRBV6-1|TRBJ1-1
TGTGCCAGCAGTGAAGGGACAGGGGCATTCCGGGCTTTCTTT
CASSEGTGAFRAFF
>TRBD1|NA|TRBV5-6|TRBJ1-5
TGTGCCAGCAGCCGGACAGGGGGTAGCAATCAGCCCCAGCATTTT
CASSRTGGSNQPQHF
>NA|NA|TRBV5-1|TRBJ1-5
TGCGCCAGCAGCTTAGGGGAGAATCAGCCCCAGCATTTT
CASSLGENQPQHF
>NA|NA|TRBV11-2|TRBJ1-1
TGTGCCAGCAGCTTTGGGACACCAAACACTGAAGCTTTCTTT
CASSFGTPNTEAFF
>NA|once|TRBV6-5|TRBJ1-2
TGTGCCAGCAGTTACTCCCGGGTGGGAGGCCAAGACTACACCTTC
CASSYSRVGGQDYTF
>NA|NA|TRBV29-1|TRBJ1-2
TGCAGCGTTGACCGGGGGCGGGGGTACTATGGCTACACCTTC
CSVDRGRGYYGYTF
>NA|NA|TRBV18|TRBJ1-3
TGTGCCAGCTCACCAGGGAGCTTCTCTGGAAACACCATATATTTT
CASSPGSFSGNTIYF
>TRBD1|NA|TRBV2|TRBJ1-4
TGTGCCAGCAGGAGGACAGGTGGATATGAAAAACTGTTTTTT
CASRRTGGYEKLFF
>NA|NA|TRBV20-1|TRBJ1-6
TGCAGTGCTAGATCGGGTTCACCCCTCCACTTT
CSARSGSPLHF
>NA|NA|TRBV9|TRBJ1-5
TGTGCCAGCAGCGTCGCGGATAGCAATCAGCCCCAGCATTTT
CASSVADSNQPQHF
>NA|NA|TRBV19|TRBJ2-7
TGTGCCAGTACCTCCGCCTTTCCGTCTACCAGCTCCTACGAGCAGTACTTC
CASTSAFPSTSSYEQYF
>NA|NA|TRBV5-6|TRBJ2-1
TGTGCCAGCAGCTTGTCATCCCGGGGAATCTCCTACAATGAGCAGTTCTTC
CASSLSSRGISYNEQFF
>NA|NA|TRBV5-8|TRBJ1-2
TGTGCCAGCAGCTGGGGGACAATTGGCTACACCTTC
CASSWGTIGYTF
>NA|NA|TRBV6-5|TRBJ2-3
TGTGCCAGCAGTTACGGGGGCGGTAGCACAGATACGCAGTATTTT
CASSYGGGSTDTQYF
>NA|NA|TRBV18|TRBJ1-1
TGTGCCAGCTCACCGACAGGTCCGATTAACACTGAAGCTTTCTTT
CASSPTGPINTEAFF
>TRBD1|once|TRBV2|TRBJ1-6
TGTGCCAGCACTAGAGCCTCAGGGGGTAATTCACCCCTCCACTTT
CASTRASGGNSPLHF